The T cell receptor beta chain under discussion was sequenced for a study of OX40 agonist ivuxolimab in advanced cancers. Study at large: Melanoma, hepatocellular carcinoma, head and neck or renal cell cancer occurred in dose-escalation patients. Study observations and caveats: At 0.1 to 3.0 mg/kg and by week 6, CD4+ and CD8+ T cells in the blood had expanded clonally. The expanded peripheral T cells' antigen specificity was not determined.

The junction had 13 bases not matched to a gene; V was cut back by 0 bases and J by 6 bases. CDR1 and CDR2 from the germline V gene are SGHNT and YYREEE (reference sequence). The CDR3 is 18 residues long. As to this clone: Its antigen is still unknown.

Assay: immunoSEQ multiplex PCR; the TCRdb copy retains only in-frame clones and omits some. The table lists around 70,000 clones, roughly 80% of them singletons. Sequencing used CD4+ or CD8+ T cells sorted from blood, obtained in a trial of the OX40 agonist ivuxolimab. The rearrangement links TRBV5-4 to TRBJ2-1, with 9 bases aligning to TRBD2. This clonotype was obtained from an adult with an advanced solid tumor such as melanoma, head and neck, liver or kidney cancer. Here the CDR3 DNA reads TGTGCCAGCAGCTTGGATTATACCGGGACTAGCCGGGGCAATGAGCAGTTCTTC. Amino acids: CASSLDYTGTSRGNEQFF.